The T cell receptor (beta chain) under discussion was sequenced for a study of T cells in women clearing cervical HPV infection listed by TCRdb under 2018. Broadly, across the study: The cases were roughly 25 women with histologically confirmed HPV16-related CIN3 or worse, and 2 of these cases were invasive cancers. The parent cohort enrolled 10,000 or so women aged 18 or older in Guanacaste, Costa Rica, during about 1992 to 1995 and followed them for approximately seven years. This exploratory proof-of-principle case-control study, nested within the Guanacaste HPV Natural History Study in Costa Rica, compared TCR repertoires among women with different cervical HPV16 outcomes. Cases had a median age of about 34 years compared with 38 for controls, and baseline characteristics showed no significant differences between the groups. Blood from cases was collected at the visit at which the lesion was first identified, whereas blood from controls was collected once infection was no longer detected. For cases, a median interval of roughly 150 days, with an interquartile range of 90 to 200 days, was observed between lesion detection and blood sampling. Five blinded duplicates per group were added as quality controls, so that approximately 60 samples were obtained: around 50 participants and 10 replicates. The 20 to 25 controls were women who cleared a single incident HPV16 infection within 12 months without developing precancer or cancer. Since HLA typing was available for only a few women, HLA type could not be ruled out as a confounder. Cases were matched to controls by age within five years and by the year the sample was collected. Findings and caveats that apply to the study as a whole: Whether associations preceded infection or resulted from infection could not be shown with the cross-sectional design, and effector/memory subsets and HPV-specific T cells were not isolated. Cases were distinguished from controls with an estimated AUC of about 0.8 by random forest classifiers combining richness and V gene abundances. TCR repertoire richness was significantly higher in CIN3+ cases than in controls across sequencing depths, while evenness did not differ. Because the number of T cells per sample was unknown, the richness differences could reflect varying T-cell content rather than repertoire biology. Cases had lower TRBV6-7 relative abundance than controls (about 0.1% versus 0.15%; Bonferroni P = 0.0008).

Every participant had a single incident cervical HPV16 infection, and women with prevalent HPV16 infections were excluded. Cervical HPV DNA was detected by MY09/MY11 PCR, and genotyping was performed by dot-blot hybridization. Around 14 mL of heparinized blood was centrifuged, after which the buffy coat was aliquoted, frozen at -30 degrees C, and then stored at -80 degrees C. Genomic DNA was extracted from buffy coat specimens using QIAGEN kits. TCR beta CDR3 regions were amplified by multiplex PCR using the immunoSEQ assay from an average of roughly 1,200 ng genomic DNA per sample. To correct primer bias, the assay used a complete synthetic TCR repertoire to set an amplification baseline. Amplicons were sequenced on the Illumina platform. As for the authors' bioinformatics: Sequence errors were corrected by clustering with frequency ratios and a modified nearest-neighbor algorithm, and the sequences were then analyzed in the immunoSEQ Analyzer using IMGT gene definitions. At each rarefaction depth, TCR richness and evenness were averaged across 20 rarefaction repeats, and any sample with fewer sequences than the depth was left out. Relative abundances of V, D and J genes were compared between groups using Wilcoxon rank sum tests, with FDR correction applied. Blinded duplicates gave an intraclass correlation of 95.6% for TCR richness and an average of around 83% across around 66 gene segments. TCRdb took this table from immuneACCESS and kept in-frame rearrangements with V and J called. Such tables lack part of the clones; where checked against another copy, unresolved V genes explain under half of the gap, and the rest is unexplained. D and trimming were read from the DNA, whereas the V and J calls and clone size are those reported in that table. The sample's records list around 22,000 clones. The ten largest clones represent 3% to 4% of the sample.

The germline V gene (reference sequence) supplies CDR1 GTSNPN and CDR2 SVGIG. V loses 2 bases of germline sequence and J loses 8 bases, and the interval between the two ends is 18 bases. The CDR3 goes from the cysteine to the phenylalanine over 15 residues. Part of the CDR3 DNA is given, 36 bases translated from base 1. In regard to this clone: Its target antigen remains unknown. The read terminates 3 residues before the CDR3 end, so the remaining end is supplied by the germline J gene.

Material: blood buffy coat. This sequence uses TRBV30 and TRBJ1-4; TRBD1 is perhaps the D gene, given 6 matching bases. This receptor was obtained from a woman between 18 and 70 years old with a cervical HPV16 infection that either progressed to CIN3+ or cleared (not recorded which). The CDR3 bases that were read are TGTGCCTGGAGTCTAGGCCCACAGGGTGGGGAAAAA. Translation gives CAWSLGPQGGEK. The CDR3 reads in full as CAWSLGPQGGEKLFF.